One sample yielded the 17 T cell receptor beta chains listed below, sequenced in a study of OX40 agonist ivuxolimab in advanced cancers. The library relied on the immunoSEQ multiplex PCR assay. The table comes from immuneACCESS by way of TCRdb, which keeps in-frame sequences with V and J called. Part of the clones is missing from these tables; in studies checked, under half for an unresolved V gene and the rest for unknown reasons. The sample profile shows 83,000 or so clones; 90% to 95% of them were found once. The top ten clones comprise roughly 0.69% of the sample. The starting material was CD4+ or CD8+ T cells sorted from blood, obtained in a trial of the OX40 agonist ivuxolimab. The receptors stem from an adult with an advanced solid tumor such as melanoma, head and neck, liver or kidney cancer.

DNA for the CDR3: TGTGCCAGCATCTCGACTGGGTATGAGCAGTTCTTC. Residues: CASISTGYEQFF. The chain carries TRBV6-5 and TRBJ2-1; D gene unclear. Germline CDR1 and CDR2: MNHEY and SVGAGI. The CDR3 consists of 12 residues. The germline V and J ends were trimmed by 7 bases and 8 bases, with 12 bases remaining between them.

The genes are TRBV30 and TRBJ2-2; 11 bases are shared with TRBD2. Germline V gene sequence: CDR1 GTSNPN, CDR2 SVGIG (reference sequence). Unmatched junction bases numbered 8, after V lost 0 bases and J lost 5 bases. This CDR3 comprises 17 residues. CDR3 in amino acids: CAWSVLVASGRTGELFF. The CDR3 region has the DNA TGTGCCTGGAGTGTACTTGTGGCTAGCGGGAGGACCGGGGAGCTGTTTTTT.

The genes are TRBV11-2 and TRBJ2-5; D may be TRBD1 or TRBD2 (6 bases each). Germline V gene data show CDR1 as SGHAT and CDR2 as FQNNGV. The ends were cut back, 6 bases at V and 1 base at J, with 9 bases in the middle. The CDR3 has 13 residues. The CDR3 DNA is TGTGCCAGCAGGGGGGGCCTCCAAGAGACCCAGTACTTC. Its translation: CASRGGLQETQYF.

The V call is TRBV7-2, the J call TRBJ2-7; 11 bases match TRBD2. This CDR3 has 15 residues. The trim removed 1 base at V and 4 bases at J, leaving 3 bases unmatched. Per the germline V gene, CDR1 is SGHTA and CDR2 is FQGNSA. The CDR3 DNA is TGTGCCAGCAGCTTAGAACTAGCGGGAGAGTACGAGCAGTACTTC. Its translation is CASSLELAGEYEQYF.

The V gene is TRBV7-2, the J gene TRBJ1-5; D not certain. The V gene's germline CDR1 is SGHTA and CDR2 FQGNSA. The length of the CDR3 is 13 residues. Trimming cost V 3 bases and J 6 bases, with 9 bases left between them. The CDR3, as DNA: TGTGCCAGCAGCTTGCTGGTTGGTCAGCCCCAGCATTTT. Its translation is CASSLLVGQPQHF.

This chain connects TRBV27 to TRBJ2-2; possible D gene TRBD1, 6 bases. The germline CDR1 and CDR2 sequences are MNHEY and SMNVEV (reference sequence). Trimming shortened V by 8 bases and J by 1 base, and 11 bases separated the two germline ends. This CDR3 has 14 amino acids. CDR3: CASAPGENTGELFF. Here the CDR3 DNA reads TGTGCCAGCGCCCCAGGGGAGAACACCGGGGAGCTGTTTTTT.

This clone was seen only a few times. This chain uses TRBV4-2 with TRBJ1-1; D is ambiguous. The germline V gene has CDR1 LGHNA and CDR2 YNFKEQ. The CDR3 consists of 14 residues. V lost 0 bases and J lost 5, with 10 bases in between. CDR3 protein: CASSQESRGTEAFF. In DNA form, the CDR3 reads TGTGCCAGCAGCCAAGAGTCCCGTGGGACTGAAGCTTTCTTT.

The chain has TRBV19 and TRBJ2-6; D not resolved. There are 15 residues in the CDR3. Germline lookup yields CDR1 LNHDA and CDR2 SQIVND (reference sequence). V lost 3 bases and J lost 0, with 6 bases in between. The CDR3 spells CASSMGGSGANVLTF. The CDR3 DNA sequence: TGTGCCAGTAGTATGGGTGGCTCTGGGGCCAACGTCCTGACTTTC.

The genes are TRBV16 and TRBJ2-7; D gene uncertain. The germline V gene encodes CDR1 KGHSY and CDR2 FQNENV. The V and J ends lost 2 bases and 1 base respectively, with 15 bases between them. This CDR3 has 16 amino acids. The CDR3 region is CASSQISGKASYEQYF. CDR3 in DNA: TGTGCCAGCAGCCAAATTTCGGGCAAGGCTTCCTACGAGCAGTACTTC.

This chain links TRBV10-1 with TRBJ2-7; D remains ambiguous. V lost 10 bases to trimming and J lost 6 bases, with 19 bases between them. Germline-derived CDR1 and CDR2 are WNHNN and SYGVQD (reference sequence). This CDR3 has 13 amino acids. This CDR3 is CATLCPLDLEQYF. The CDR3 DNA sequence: TGCGCCACCCTGTGCCCCCTAGATCTCGAGCAGTACTTC.

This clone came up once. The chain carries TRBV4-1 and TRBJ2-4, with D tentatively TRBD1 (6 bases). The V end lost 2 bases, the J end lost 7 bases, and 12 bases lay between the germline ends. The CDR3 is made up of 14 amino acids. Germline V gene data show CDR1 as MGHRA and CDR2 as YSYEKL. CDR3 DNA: TGCGCCAGCAGCCAATCTCAGGGGATGAACATTCAGTACTTC. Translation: CASSQSQGMNIQYF.

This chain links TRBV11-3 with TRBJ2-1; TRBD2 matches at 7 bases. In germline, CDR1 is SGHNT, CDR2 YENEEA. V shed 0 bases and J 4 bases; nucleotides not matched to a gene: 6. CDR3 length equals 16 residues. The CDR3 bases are TGTGCCAGCAGCTTAGATGGGAGGGGCGGATACAATGAGCAGTTCTTC. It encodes CASSLDGRGGYNEQFF.

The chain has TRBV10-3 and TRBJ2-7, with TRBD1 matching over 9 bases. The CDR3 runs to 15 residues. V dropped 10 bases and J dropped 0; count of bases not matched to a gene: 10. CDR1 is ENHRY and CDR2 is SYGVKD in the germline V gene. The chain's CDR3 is CATSPGTGSSYEQYF. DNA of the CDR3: TGTGCCACCTCCCCGGGGACAGGGAGCTCCTACGAGCAGTACTTC.

The chain's CDR3 is CASSFGGAAYEQYF. The CDR3 DNA sequence: TGTGCCAGCAGTTTTGGGGGAGCAGCCTACGAGCAGTACTTC. J is TRBJ2-7 and V is TRBV6-5; D may be TRBD1 or TRBD2 (5 bases each). V lost 4 bases and J lost 2, with 12 bases in between. From germline, CDR1 is MNHEY and CDR2 SVGAGI. There are 14 residues in the CDR3.

The CDR3: CASSQDRTSVADTQYF. The CDR3, as DNA: TGTGCCAGCAGCCAAGATAGGACTAGCGTTGCAGATACGCAGTATTTT. The chain is built from TRBV4-2 and TRBJ2-3; TRBD2 matches at 9 bases. The CDR3 covers 16 residues. The V gene's germline CDR1 is LGHNA and CDR2 YNFKEQ. V trimming: 0 bases; J trimming: 4 bases; junction bases outside the gene matches: 5.

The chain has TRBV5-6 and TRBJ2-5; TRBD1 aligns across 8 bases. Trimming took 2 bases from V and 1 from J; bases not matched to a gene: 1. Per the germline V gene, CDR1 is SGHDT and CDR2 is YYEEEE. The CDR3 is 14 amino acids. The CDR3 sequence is CASSLQGVQETQYF. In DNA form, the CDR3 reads TGTGCCAGCAGCTTACAGGGGGTCCAAGAGACCCAGTACTTC.

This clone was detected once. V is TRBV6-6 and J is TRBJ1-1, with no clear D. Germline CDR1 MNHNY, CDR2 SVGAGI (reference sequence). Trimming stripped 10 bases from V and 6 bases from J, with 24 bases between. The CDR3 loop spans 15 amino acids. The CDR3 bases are TGTGCCACCATACCCCTTGTTACCACGAGCCCTGAAGCTTTCTTT. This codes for CATIPLVTTSPEAFF.